This TCR beta chain was observed in a study of cytomegalovirus exposure and HLA in healthy donors. General study points: A highly shared variant cluster was judged a likely technical artifact. High specificity and sensitivity for cytomegalovirus status were reported for the classifier.

For this clone: The antigen is unknown.

V was pared by 1 base and J by 5 bases, with 4 bases of the junction left unmatched. CDR3 size: 15 residues. CDR1 LNHDA and CDR2 SQIVND come from the germline V gene (reference sequence). PCR was performed using 60 Vbeta and 13 Jbeta primers. The protocol was immunoSEQ multiplex PCR, while the TCRdb copy is restricted to in-frame clones and leaves out a portion. The top ten hold 1.5% to 2% of the sample, which has 200,000 or so clones, approximately 80% seen once. The sequenced sample consisted of PBMCs. This chain connects TRBV19 to TRBJ1-2; 10 bases agree with TRBD1. This clonotype originated in a man aged 45-65 years in good health and CMV-seronegative. The CDR3 here is CASSIGDRGLYGYTF. CDR3 coding DNA: TGTGCCAGTAGTATAGGGGACAGGGGATTGTATGGCTACACCTTC.